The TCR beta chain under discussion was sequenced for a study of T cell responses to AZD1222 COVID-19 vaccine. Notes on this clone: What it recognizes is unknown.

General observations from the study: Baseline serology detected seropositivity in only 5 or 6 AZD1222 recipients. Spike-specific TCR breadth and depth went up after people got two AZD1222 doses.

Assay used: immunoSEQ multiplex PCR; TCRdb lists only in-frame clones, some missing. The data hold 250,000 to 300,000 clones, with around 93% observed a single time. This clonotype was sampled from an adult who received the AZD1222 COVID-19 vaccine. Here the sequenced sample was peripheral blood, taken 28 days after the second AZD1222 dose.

CDR3 DNA: TGTGCCAGCAGTTACTTGGCAGGGGGTCACGAGCAGTACTTC. Translation gives CASSYLAGGHEQYF. This chain connects TRBV6-5 to TRBJ2-7; TRBD1 aligns across 7 bases. The CDR3 contains 14 residues. The J segment lost 5 bases and the V segment lost 1 base, leaving 5 bases of the junction unmatched. The germline CDR1 and CDR2 sequences are MNHEY and SVGAGI.